This T cell receptor (beta chain) stems from a study of T-cell reconstitution after alpha-beta-depleted transplantation in children. Unique molecular identifiers featured in how the TCRbeta library was prepared. TCRdb passed the PCR reads through MiXCR, listing each CDR3 protein once. The sample contains 230,000 or so distinct CDR3 sequences, 12% of which appear only once. J gave up 3 bases and V 0 bases, and 2 bases lay outside the gene matches. The CDR3 sequence is 15 residues long. CDR1 and CDR2 from the germline V gene are SGHRS and YFSETQ. This clonotype was counted many times. The chain recombines TRBV5-1 with TRBJ1-5, with TRBD1 matching over 8 bases. Sequenced here: PBMCs from the stem cell graft donor, sampled from the stem cell graft. This receptor was identified in a human donor who donated a stem cell graft to a child with acute lymphoblastic leukemia. The CDR3: CASSLGQGYNQPQHF. CDR3 nucleotides: TGCGCCAGCAGCTTGGGACAGGGGTACAATCAGCCCCAGCATTTT.